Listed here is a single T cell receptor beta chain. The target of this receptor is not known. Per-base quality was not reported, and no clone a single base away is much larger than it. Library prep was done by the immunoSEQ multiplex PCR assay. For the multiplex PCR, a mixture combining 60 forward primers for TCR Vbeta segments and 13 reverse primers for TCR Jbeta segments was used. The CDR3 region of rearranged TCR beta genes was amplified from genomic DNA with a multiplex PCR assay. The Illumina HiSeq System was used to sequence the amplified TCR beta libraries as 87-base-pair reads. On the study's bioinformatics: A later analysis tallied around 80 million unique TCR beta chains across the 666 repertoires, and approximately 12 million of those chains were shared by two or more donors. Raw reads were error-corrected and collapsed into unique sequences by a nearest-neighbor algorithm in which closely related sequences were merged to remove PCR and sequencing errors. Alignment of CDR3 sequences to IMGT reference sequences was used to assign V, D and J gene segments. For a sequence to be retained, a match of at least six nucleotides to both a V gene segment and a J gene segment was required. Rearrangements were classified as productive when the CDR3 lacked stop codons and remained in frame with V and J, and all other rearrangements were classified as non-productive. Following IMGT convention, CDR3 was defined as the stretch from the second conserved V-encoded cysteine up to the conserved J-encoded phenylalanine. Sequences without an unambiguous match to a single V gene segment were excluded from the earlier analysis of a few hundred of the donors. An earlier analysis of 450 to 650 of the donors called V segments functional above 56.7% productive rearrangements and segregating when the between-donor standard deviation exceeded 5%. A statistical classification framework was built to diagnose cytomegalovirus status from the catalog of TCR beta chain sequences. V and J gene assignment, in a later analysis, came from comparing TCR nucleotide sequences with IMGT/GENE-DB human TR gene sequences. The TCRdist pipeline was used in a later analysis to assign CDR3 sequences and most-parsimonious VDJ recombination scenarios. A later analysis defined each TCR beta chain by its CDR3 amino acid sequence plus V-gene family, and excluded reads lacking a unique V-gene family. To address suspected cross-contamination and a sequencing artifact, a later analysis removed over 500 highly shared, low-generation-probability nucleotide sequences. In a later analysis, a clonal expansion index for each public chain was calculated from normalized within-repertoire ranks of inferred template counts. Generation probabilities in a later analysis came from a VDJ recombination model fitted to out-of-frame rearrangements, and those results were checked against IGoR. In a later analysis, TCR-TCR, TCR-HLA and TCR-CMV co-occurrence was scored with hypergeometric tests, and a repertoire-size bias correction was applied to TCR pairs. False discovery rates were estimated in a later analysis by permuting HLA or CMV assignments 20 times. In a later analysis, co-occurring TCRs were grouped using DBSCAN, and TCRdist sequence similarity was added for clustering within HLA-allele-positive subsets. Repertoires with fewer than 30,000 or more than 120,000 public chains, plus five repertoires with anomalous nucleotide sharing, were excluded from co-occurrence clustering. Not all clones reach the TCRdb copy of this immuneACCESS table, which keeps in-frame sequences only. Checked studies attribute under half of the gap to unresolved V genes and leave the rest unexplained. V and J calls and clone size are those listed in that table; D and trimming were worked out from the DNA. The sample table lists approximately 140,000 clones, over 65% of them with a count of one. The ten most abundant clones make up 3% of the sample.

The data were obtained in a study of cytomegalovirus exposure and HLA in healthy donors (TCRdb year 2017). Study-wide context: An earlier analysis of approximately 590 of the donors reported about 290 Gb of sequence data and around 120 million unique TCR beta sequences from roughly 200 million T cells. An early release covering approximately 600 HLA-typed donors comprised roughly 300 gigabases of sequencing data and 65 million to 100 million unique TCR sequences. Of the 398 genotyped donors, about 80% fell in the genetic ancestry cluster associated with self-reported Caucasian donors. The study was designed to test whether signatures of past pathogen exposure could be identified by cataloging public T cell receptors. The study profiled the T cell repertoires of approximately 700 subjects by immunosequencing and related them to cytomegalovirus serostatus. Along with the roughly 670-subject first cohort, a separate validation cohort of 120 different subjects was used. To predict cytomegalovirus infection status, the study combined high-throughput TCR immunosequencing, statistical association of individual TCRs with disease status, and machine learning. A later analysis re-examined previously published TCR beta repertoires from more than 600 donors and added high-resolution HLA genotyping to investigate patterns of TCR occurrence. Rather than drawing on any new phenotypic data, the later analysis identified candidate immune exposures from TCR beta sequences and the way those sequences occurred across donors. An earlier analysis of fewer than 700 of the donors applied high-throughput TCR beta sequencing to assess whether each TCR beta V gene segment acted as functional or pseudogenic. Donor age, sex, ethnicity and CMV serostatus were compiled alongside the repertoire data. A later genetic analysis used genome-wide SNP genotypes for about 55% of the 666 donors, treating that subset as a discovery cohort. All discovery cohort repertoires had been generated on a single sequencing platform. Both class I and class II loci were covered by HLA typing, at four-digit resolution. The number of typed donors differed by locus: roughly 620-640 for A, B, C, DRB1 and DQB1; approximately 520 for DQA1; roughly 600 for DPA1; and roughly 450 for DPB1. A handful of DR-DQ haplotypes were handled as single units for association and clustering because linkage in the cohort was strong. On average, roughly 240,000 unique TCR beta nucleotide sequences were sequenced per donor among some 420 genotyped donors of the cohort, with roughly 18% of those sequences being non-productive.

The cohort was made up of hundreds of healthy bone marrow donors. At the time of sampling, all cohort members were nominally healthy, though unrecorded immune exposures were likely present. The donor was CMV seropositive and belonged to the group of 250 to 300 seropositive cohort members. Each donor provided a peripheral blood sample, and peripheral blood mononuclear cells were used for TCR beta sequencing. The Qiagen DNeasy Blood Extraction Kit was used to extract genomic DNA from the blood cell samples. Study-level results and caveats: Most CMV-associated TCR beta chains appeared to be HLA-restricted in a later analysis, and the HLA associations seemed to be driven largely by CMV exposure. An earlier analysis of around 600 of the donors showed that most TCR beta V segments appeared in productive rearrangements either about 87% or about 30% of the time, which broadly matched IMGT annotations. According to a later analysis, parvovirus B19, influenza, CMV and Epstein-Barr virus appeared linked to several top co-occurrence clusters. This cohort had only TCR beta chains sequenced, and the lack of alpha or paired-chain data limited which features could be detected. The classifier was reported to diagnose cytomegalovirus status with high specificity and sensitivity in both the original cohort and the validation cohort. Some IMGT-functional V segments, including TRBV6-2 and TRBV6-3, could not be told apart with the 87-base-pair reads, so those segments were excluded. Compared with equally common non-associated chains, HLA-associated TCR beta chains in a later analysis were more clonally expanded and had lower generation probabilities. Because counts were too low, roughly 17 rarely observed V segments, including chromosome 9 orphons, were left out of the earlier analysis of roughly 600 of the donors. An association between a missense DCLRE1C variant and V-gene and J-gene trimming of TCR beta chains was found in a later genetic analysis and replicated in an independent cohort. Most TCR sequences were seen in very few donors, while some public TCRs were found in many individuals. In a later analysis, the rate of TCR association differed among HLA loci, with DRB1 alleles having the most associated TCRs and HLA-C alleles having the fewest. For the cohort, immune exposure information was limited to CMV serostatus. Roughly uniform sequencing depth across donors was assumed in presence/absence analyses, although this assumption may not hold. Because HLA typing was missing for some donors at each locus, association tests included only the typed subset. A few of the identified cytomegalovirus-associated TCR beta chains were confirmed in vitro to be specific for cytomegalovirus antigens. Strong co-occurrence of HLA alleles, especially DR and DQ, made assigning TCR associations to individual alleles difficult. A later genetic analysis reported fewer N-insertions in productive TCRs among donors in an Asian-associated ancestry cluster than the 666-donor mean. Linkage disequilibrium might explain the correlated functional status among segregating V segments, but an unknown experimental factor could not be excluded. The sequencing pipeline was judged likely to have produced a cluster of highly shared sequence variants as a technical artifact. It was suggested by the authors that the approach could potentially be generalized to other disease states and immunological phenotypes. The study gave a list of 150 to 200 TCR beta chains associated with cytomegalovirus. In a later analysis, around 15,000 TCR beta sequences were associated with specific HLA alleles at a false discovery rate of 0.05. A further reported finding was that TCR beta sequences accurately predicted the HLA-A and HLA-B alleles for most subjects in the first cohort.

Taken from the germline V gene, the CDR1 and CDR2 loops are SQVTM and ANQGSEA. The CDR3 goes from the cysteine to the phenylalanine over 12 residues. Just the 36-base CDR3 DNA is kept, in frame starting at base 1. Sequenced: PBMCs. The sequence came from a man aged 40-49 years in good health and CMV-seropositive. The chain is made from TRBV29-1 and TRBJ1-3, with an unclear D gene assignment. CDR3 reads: CSATSSGNTIYF. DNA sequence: TGCAGTGCAACTAGCTCTGGAAACACCATATATTTT.